These 6 T cell receptor beta chains share one sample of origin, sequenced in a study of T cell changes during pregnancy in multiple sclerosis. Assay used: immunoSEQ multiplex PCR; TCRdb lists only in-frame clones, some missing. This sample has 70,000 to 95,000 clones; 90% to 95% occur once, and the top ten carry less than 2.5%. Sequencing was performed on peripheral blood, taken in the third trimester of pregnancy. These TCRs come from a female donor with multiple sclerosis, enrolled in a pregnancy study.

The chain joins TRBV21-1 to TRBJ2-5; the table's D call TRBD1 went unverified against the DNA. TRBV21-1 is flagged as a pseudogene. CDR3 length: 15 amino acids. CDR3 coding DNA: TGTGCCAGCAGCAAAACGGACCAGGGCCGGGAGACCCAGTACTTC. Its protein is CASSKTDQGRETQYF.

The chain carries TRBV10-3 and TRBJ2-7, with TRBD1 matching over 11 bases. In germline, CDR1 is ENHRY, CDR2 SYGVKD. CDR3 length: 15 residues. V trimming: 8 bases; J trimming: 7 bases; junction bases outside the gene matches: 13. The CDR3: CAIGPGTGGKGEQYF. In nucleotides, the CDR3 is TGTGCCATCGGGCCCGGGACAGGGGGTAAAGGGGAGCAGTACTTC.

J is TRBJ1-5 and V is TRBV2; 7 bases are a match to TRBD1. The CDR3 sequence is 17 residues long. V lost 8 bases and J lost 6; bases outside the gene matches: 19. CDR1 and CDR2 from the germline V gene are SNHLY and FYNNEI. The CDR3 reads CASSDREPVGFGQPQHF. The CDR3 DNA reads TGTGCCAGCTCCGACAGGGAACCGGTCGGGTTTGGTCAGCCCCAGCATTTT.

The V call is TRBV7-6, the J call TRBJ1-1; D uncertain. Trimming removed 1 base from V and 2 bases from J, with 11 bases in between. Germline CDR1 is SGHVS and CDR2 is FNYEAQ. The CDR3 has 15 amino acids. CDR3 bases: TGTGCCAGCAGCTTAGATAGTCAGGTTAACACTGAAGCTTTCTTT. Amino acids: CASSLDSQVNTEAFF. Based on the CDR3 plus reference TRBV7-6 and TRBJ1-1, the full variable domain is GAGVSQSPRYKVTKRGQDVALRCDPISGHVSLYWYRQALGQGPEFLTYFNYEAQQDKSGLPNDRFSAERPEGSISTLTIQRTEQRDSAMYRCASSLDSQVNTEAFFGQGTRLTVV.

The rearrangement joins TRBV7-3 to TRBJ2-1; 8 bases line up with TRBD2. Trimming took 3 bases from V and 5 from J; bases not matched to a gene: 6. The CDR3 sequence is 15 residues long. Germline-derived CDR1 and CDR2 are SGHTA and FQGTGA. CDR3 in DNA: TGTGCCAGCAGCTTCTCGACTAGCGCCAACAATGAGCAGTTCTTC. Its translation is CASSFSTSANNEQFF.

The J gene is TRBJ2-1, the V gene TRBV9; 10 nucleotides align to TRBD2. CDR3 length: 17 amino acids. V trimming: 0 bases; J trimming: 5 bases; junction bases outside the gene matches: 8. Germline-derived CDR1 and CDR2 are SGDLS and YYNGEE. CDR3 coding DNA: TGTGCCAGCAGCGTAGGAGCGGGAGGGATTGGCGACAATGAGCAGTTCTTC. As protein: CASSVGAGGIGDNEQFF.